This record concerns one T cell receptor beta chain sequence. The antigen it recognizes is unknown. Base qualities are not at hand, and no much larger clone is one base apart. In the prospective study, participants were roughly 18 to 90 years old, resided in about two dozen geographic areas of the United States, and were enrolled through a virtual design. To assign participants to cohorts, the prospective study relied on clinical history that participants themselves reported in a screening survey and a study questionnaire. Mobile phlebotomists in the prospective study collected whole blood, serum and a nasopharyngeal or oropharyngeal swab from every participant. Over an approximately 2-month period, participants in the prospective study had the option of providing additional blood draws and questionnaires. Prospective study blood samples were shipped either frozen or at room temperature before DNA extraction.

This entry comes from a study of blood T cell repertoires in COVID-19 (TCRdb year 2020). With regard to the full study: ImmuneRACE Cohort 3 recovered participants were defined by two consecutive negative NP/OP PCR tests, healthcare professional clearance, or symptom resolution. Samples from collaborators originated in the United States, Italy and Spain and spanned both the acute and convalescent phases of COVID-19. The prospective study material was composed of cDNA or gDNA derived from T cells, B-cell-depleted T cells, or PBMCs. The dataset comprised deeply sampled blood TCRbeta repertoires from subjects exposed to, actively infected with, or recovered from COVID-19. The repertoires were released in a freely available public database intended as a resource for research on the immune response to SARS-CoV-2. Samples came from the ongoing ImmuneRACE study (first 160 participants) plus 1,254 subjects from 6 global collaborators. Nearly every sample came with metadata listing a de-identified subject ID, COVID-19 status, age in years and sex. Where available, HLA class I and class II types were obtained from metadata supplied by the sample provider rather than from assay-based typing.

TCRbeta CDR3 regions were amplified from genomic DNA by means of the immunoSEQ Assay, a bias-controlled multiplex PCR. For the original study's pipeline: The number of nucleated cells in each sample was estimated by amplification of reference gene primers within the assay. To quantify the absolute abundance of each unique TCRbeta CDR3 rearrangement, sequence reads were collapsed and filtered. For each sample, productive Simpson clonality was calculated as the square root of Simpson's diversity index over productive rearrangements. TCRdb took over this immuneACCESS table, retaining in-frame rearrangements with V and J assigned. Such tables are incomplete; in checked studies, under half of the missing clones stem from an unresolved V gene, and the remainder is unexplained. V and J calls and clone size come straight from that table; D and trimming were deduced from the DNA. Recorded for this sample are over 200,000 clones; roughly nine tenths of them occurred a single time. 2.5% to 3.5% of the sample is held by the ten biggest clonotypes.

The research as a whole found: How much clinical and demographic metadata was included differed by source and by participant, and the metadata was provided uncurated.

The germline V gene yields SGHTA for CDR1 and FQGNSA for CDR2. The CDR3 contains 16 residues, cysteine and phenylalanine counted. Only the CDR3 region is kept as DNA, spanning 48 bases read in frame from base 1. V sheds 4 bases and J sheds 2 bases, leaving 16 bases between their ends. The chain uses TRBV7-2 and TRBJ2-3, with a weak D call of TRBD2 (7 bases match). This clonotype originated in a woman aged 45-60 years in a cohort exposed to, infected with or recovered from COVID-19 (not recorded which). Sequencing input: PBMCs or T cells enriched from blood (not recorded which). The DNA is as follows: TGTGCCAGCAGCTCACCCATGGGGGGGGCCACAGATACGCAGTATTTT. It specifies CASSSPMGGATDTQYF.